This paragraph covers one TCR beta chain sequence. The entry originates in a study of T cell clones after liver transplantation. Germline values: CDR1 LGHNA, CDR2 YNFKEQ. The CDR3 has 17 residues. V lost 0 bases, J lost 2 bases, and 7 bases stayed unmatched. Sequenced by immunoSEQ multiplex PCR; TCRdb stores in-frame clones only, minus some. The profile shows roughly 73,000 clones, 75% to 90% of them singletons. The sequence was obtained from a human donor who received a liver transplant. Sequenced material: CD4+ T cells from blood, taken before liver transplant. The chain employs TRBV4-2 and TRBJ2-1, with TRBD2 matching 7 bases. The CDR3 DNA sequence: TGTGCCAGCAGCCAAGAAGGCTCGCGGGAGACCTACAATGAGCAGTTCTTC. Translation gives CASSQEGSRETYNEQFF.